The 23 T cell receptor beta chains presented below share a single source sample, sequenced in a study of multiple sclerosis patients with progressive multifocal leukoencephalopathy. Time point defined: before natalizumab initiation. Data came from immunoSEQ multiplex PCR; TCRdb stores just in-frame clones and leaves some out. The sample yields some 30,000 clones, 70% to 90% seen once. Input material: PBMCs. The receptors were gathered from a human donor with multiple sclerosis.

A word on this clone: One end of the junction does not line up with germline, which may come from a read error. This chain joins TRBV7-6 and TRBJ2-2; 9 bases line up with TRBD1. The CDR3 is 16 residues long. Germline CDR1 reads SGHVS; CDR2 reads FNYEAQ. CDR3 sequence reads: CACSLRDREGTGELFF. CDR3 nucleotide sequence: TGTGCCTGCAGCCTACGGGACAGGGAAGGCACCGGGGAGCTGTTTTTT.

V is TRBV5-1 and J is TRBJ1-1; TRBD1 matches 11 bases. Unmatched junction bases numbered 3, after V lost 1 base and J lost 4 bases. Germline assignment: CDR1 SGHRS and CDR2 YFSETQ. CDR3 length: 15 residues. CDR3 in amino acids: CASSLKGTGGTEAFF. In DNA, the CDR3 is TGCGCCAGCAGCTTGAAGGGGACAGGGGGCACTGAAGCTTTCTTT.

CDR3: CASSEVAGAIEQFF. The DNA for the CDR3 is TGTGCCAGCAGTGAGGTAGCGGGAGCAATTGAGCAGTTCTTC. V usage is TRBV6-1 and J usage is TRBJ2-1; 9 bases fit TRBD2. Per the germline V gene, CDR1 is MNHNS and CDR2 is SASEGT. Trimming cost V 3 bases and J 9 bases; bases outside gene matches: 6. CDR3 length equals 14 residues.

The rearrangement links TRBV30 to TRBJ1-2; D is possibly TRBD1 (5 bases). Between the trimmed V and J ends, which lost 0 bases and 6 bases, there was a span of 17 bases. The germline V gene has CDR1 GTSNPN and CDR2 SVGIG (reference sequence). CDR3 length: 15 amino acids. In DNA, the CDR3 is TGTGCCTGGAGTGTAACGCGGGCAGGGCATAATGGCTACACCTTC. As protein: CAWSVTRAGHNGYTF.

This sequence joins TRBV6-5 and TRBJ2-7; maybe TRBD1 (5 bases). Per germline, CDR1 MNHEY and CDR2 SVGAGI. Trimming cost V 6 bases and J 7 bases, with 19 bases left between them. The CDR3 spans 14 residues. The CDR3 bases are TGTGCCAGCAGACCTACCGACAGCTGGTTGGAGCAGTACTTC. Translated: CASRPTDSWLEQYF.

This chain links TRBV5-1 with TRBJ1-4; D is perhaps TRBD1 (5 bases). From germline, CDR1 is SGHRS and CDR2 YFSETQ. The CDR3 is 15 residues long. V dropped 0 bases and J dropped 7 bases, with 13 bases sitting between them. For the CDR3, the DNA is TGCGCCAGCAGCTTGGGGGGCAGCCAGGGTGAAAAACTGTTTTTT. Translated: CASSLGGSQGEKLFF.

The genes are TRBV29-1 and TRBJ2-1; D is tentatively TRBD1 or TRBD2 (6 bases each). The length of the CDR3 is 14 residues. V lost 7 bases to trimming and J lost 4 bases, with 17 bases between them. Per the germline V gene, CDR1 is SQVTM and CDR2 is ANQGSEA. The CDR3: CSGKGGAPYNEQFF. CDR3 DNA sequence: TGCAGCGGCAAGGGGGGAGCCCCTTACAATGAGCAGTTCTTC.

The V and J genes are TRBV5-1 and TRBJ1-2; D uncertain. Trimming pared 0 bases from V and 5 bases from J, leaving 8 bases between. Germline CDR1 and CDR2: SGHRS and YFSETQ. CDR3 length: 13 amino acids. The CDR3 DNA is TGCGCCAGCAGCTTGGAACAGCTTTATGGCTACACCTTC. Translating it yields CASSLEQLYGYTF.

V usage is TRBV5-1 and J usage is TRBJ1-3; D not resolved. Trimming stripped 2 bases from V and 8 bases from J, with 11 bases between. The V gene's germline CDR1 is SGHRS and CDR2 YFSETQ. The CDR3 spans 13 residues. The CDR3 coding sequence is TGCGCCAGCAGCTTTGGCGCAGCGGACACCATATATTTT. This gives the protein CASSFGAADTIYF.

The chain couples TRBV19 to TRBJ2-7, with 11 bases aligning to TRBD2. This CDR3 comprises 15 residues. Germline trimming cut 5 bases from V and 3 bases from J; bases unmatched to any gene: 6. Looked up from germline, CDR1 is LNHDA and CDR2 is SQIVND (reference sequence). The DNA for the CDR3 is TGTGCCAGTAGTCGGACTAGCGGGTTTGTCTACGAGCAGTACTTC. Protein product: CASSRTSGFVYEQYF.

The rearrangement links TRBV19 to TRBJ2-7, with a weak D call TRBD2 (6 bases). Trimming stripped 8 bases from V and 2 bases from J, with 13 bases between. CDR3 length equals 13 residues. Germline-derived CDR1 and CDR2 are LNHDA and SQIVND (reference sequence). This CDR3 reads CASHGGGAYEQYF. The CDR3 nucleotides read TGTGCCAGTCACGGGGGTGGTGCCTACGAGCAGTACTTC.

The chain is built from TRBV7-8 and TRBJ2-1; 7 bases align to TRBD1. The V gene end was trimmed by 5 bases and the J gene end by 2 bases; junction bases not matched to a gene: 9. Germline values: CDR1 SGHVS, CDR2 FQNEAQ. The CDR3 consists of 16 residues. The CDR3: CASSPTPGQTYNEQFF. CDR3 coding DNA: TGTGCCAGCAGCCCTACGCCGGGACAGACCTACAATGAGCAGTTCTTC.

The gene calls are TRBV9 and TRBJ1-1, with a possible D match to TRBD1 (6 bases). CDR3 length equals 14 residues. Germline lookup yields CDR1 SGDLS and CDR2 YYNGEE. Trimming removed 4 bases from V and 1 base from J, with 11 bases in between. The CDR3 protein is CASSPGHPNTEAFF. CDR3 in DNA: TGTGCCAGCAGCCCGGGACACCCGAACACTGAAGCTTTCTTT.

This chain joins TRBV4-3 and TRBJ1-4; 8 bases map to TRBD1. Germline CDR1 reads LGHNA; CDR2 reads YSLEER. The length of the CDR3 is 14 residues. V gave up 1 base and J gave up 5 bases; unmatched junction bases: 0. The CDR3 spells CASSQGQGNEKLFF. The CDR3 DNA follows: TGCGCCAGCAGCCAAGGACAGGGGAATGAAAAACTGTTTTTT.

This clone turned up a few times. The CDR3 bases are TGTGCCAGCAGCTTGTCCGACAGGGACTGGGGAACGGACACTGAAGCTTTCTTT. Residues: CASSLSDRDWGTDTEAFF. The chain uses TRBV7-9 and TRBJ1-1; 7 bases match TRBD1. The length of the CDR3 is 18 residues. Unmatched junction bases numbered 16, after V lost 3 bases and J lost 3 bases. Germline V gene lookup returns CDR1 SEHNR and CDR2 FQNEAQ (reference sequence).

The chain is built from TRBV12-5 and TRBJ2-5; D not resolved. The end of the DNA is better explained by TRBJ2-7, so the J call may be wrong. Germline CDR1 is LGHNT and CDR2 is FRNRAP. The CDR3 is 14 amino acids. The CDR3 coding sequence is TGTGCTAGTGGTTTGTTCCCCGACGACTACGAGCAGTACTTC. It encodes CASGLFPDDYEQYF.

As DNA, the CDR3 is TGTGCCAGCAGCGCGACGGGAGTTCAATACGAGCAGTACTTC. Its translation is CASSATGVQYEQYF. The gene calls are TRBV7-9 and TRBJ2-7; D is possibly TRBD2 (6 bases). The CDR3 has 14 amino acids. CDR1 and CDR2 from the germline V gene are SEHNR and FQNEAQ (reference sequence). Trimming cost V 5 bases and J 4 bases, with 15 bases left between them.

The chain recombines TRBV1 with TRBJ1-1; the table's D call TRBD1 went unverified against the DNA. TRBV1 constitutes a pseudogene. CDR3 length equals 17 residues. In DNA, the CDR3 is TGCACCAGCAGCCAAGAACCGGACAGGGGATGGGATACTGAAGCTTTCTTT. It is translated as CTSSQEPDRGWDTEAFF.

Regarding this clone: This sample includes further DNA sequences coding for the same CDR3. The gene calls are TRBV19 and TRBJ1-5, with a possible D match to TRBD1 (5 bases). The CDR3 has 15 amino acids. V dropped 9 bases and J dropped 6 bases, with 21 bases sitting between them. The germline CDR1 and CDR2 sequences are LNHDA and SQIVND (reference sequence). The CDR3 reads CASKTREDVAQPQHF. The CDR3 DNA reads as TGTGCCAGCAAGACCAGGGAGGATGTGGCTCAGCCCCAGCATTTT. The variable domain in full, with the rest retrieved from reference TRBV19 and TRBJ1-5, is DGGITQSPKYLFRKEGQNVTLSCEQNLNHDAMYWYRQDPGQGLRLIYYSQIVNDFQKGDIAEGYSVSREKKESFPLTVTSAQKNPTAFYLCASKTREDVAQPQHFGDGTRLSIL.

The count of this clone is one. The chain combines TRBV6-5 with TRBJ2-7; 10 bases match TRBD1. The CDR3 totals 15 residues. Germline CDR1 MNHEY, CDR2 SVGAGI. V shed 5 bases, J shed 2 bases, and the junction held 6 bases outside the gene matches. The CDR3 here is CASSPRGTGAYEQYF. CDR3 coding DNA: TGTGCCAGCAGTCCCCGCGGGACAGGGGCCTACGAGCAGTACTTC.

V is TRBV7-9 and J is TRBJ2-1; 7 bases are shared with TRBD1. The J segment lost 4 bases and the V segment lost 3 bases, leaving 0 bases of the junction unmatched. This CDR3 spans 13 amino acids. The V gene's germline CDR1 is SEHNR and CDR2 FQNEAQ (reference sequence). In DNA, the CDR3 is TGTGCCAGCAGCTTGGGACAGTACAATGAGCAGTTCTTC. Translating gives CASSLGQYNEQFF.

The chain carries TRBV27 and TRBJ1-5; D is uncertain. The V and J ends lost 3 bases and 11 bases respectively, with 14 bases between them. The CDR3 totals 13 residues. Germline loops: CDR1 MNHEY, CDR2 SMNVEV (reference sequence). The CDR3 DNA is TGTGCCAGCAGTTTTGGTTTCTCTTCGGCCCAGCATTTT. This encodes CASSFGFSSAQHF.

Only a few counts were recorded for this clone. The gene calls are TRBV27 and TRBJ2-7; D possibly corresponds to TRBD1 (6 bases). V was pared by 3 bases and J by 3 bases, with 15 bases between. Germline CDR1 and CDR2: MNHEY and SMNVEV (reference sequence). The CDR3 runs 15 residues. Here the CDR3 reads CASSFGGGRGYEQYF. Written as DNA, the CDR3 is TGTGCCAGCAGTTTTGGTGGGGGCAGAGGCTACGAGCAGTACTTC.